This TCR beta chain was sequenced for a study of beta chain features in type 1 diabetes. Reverse transcribing all isolated RNA meant expressed TCRB transcripts were sequenced. This table comes from immunoSEQ multiplex PCR, and its TCRdb copy is limited to in-frame clones, with some not included. The repertoire has over 25,000 clones, roughly 45% of them found once; the top ten carry around 0.3%. General study points: For Type 1 diabetes patients, all four CD4+ subsets carried TCRB CDR3s that were moderately but significantly shorter.

Worth noting for this clone: Its specificity is not known.

CDR1 GTSNPN and CDR2 SVGIG come from the germline V gene (reference sequence). Trimming took off 2 bases at V and 4 bases at J, with 11 bases between the two ends. CDR3 length: 13 residues. The single heparinised draw taken from each donor contained approximately 100 mL of blood on average. Staining for CD45RO/CCR7/CD25/CD127/CD95/CD27 allowed sorting of CD4+ naive, central memory, regulatory and stem cell-like memory cells. The sample taken for sequencing was stem cell memory CD4+ T cells from blood. The source is a man aged 25 to 45 with type 1 diabetes. This chain links TRBV30 with TRBJ2-5; maybe TRBD1 (5 bases). This CDR3 is CAWSLGTGETQYF. The DNA for the CDR3 is TGTGCCTGGAGTCTGGGCACAGGAGAGACCCAGTACTTC.